This TCR beta chain was captured by sequencing in a study of blood T cell repertoires in COVID-19. A few counts support this clone. Clones were read by immunoSEQ multiplex PCR, and TCRdb kept only the in-frame ones, dropping some. Of about 160,000 clones listed, approximately 84% are singletons. The clonotype comes from a woman at least 80 years old with acute or convalescent COVID-19. Material for sequencing was peripheral blood.

The CDR3 protein is CATNRGTGAGNEQFF. The CDR3 DNA reads as TGCGCCACCAACCGGGGGACAGGGGCCGGCAATGAGCAGTTCTTC. V gene TRBV5-1 combines with J gene TRBJ2-1; TRBD1 aligns across 10 bases. This CDR3 comprises 15 residues. V was pared by 9 bases and J by 6 bases, with 12 bases of the junction left unmatched. Germline lookup yields CDR1 SGHRS and CDR2 YFSETQ.